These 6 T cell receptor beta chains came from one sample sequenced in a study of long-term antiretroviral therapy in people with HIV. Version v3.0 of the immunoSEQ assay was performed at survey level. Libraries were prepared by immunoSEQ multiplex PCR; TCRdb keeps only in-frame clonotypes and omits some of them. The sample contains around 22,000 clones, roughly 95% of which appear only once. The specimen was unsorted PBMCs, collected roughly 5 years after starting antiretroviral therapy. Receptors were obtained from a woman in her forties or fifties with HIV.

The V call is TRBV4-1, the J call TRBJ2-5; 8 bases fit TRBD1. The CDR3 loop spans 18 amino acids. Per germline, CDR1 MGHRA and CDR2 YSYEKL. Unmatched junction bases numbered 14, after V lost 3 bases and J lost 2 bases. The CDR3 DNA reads TGCGCCAGCAGCCACTTTGTCGTGAGTGACAGGGGACAAGAGACCCAGTACTTC. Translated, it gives CASSHFVVSDRGQETQYF.

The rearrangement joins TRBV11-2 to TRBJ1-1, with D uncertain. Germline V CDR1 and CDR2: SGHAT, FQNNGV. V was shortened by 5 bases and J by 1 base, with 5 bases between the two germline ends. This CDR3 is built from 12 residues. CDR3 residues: CASSPKNTEAFF. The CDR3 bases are TGTGCCAGCAGCCCCAAGAACACTGAAGCTTTCTTT.

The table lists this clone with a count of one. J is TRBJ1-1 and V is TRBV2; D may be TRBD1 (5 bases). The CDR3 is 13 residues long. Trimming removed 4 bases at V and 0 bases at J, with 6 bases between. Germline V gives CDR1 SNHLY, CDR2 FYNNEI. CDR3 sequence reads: CASSGQMNTEAFF. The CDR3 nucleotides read TGTGCCAGCAGTGGACAGATGAACACTGAAGCTTTCTTT.

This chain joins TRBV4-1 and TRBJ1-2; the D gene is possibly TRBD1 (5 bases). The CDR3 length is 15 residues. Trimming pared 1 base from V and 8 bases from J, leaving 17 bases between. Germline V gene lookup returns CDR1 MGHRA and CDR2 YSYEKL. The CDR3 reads CASSQAGTQDHGYTF. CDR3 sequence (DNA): TGCGCCAGCAGCCAAGCCGGGACCCAGGATCACGGCTACACCTTC.

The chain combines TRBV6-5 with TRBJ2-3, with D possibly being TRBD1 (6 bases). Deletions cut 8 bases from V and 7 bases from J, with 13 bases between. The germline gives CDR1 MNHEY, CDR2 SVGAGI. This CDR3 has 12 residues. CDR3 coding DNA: TGTGCCAGCGGACAGTACGGGAATACGCAGTATTTT. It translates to CASGQYGNTQYF.

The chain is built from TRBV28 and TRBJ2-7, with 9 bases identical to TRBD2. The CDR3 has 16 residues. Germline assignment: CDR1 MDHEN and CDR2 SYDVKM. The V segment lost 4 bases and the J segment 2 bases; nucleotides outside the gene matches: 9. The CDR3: CASSSPLREGTYEQYF. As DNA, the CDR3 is TGTGCCAGCAGTTCCCCCTTGCGGGAGGGGACCTACGAGCAGTACTTC.